These 11 T cell receptor beta chains came from one sample sequenced in a study of CD8 T cells in Susac syndrome. Random hexamers primed reverse transcription of about 0.5 to 1 ug RNA. TCRdb analysed the immunoSEQ multiplex PCR reads with MiXCR anew, one entry per CDR3 protein. Among about 440,000 distinct CDR3 sequences listed, 85% to 90% were seen once. The sequencing input was CD8+ T cells from PBMCs. The source is a human donor with multiple sclerosis.

This sequence joins TRBV11-2 and TRBJ2-1; D possibly corresponds to TRBD2 (6 bases). The CDR3 contains 16 residues. Germline lookup yields CDR1 SGHAT and CDR2 FQNNGV. Between the trimmed V and J ends, which lost 2 bases and 4 bases, there was a span of 15 bases. CDR3 coding DNA: TGTGCCAGCAGCTTACATCCCGGGGGTCTATACAATGAGCAGTTCTTC. This codes for CASSLHPGGLYNEQFF.

The chain links TRBV7-9 to TRBJ2-1, with 10 bases that match TRBD2. CDR1 is SEHNR and CDR2 is FQNEAQ in the germline V gene (reference sequence). The CDR3 runs to 16 residues. The J segment lost 4 bases and the V segment lost 4 bases, leaving 7 bases of the junction unmatched. In DNA form, the CDR3 reads TGTGCCAGCAGCTCAGATAGCGGGGGGATATACAATGAGCAGTTCTTC. Translating it yields CASSSDSGGIYNEQFF.

The chain recombines TRBV20-1 with TRBJ2-4, with 9 bases identical to TRBD1. Per germline, CDR1 DFQATT and CDR2 SNEGSKA (reference sequence). There are 16 residues in the CDR3. Unmatched junction bases numbered 7, after V lost 3 bases and J lost 1 base. In nucleotides, the CDR3 is TGCAGTGCTAGCGGGGACAGGGTAATGGCCAAAAACATTCAGTACTTC. Translation: CSASGDRVMAKNIQYF.

Comments on this clonotype: The junction shows a germline mismatch at one end, possibly a read error. This sequence joins TRBV6-5 and TRBJ2-7; no reliable D call. This CDR3 is 14 amino acids long. CDR1 is MNHEY, CDR2 SVGAGI, per germline. The CDR3 sequence is CAISEFNSNHEQYF. In DNA, the CDR3 is TGTGCCATCAGTGAATTTAACAGCAACCACGAGCAGTACTTC.

The rearrangement uses TRBV4-1 and TRBJ2-7; the match to TRBD2 covers 8 bases. The V and J ends lost 4 bases and 7 bases, in that order; junction bases with no gene match: 18. Looked up from germline, CDR1 is MGHRA and CDR2 is YSYEKL. This CDR3 contains 17 residues. Here the CDR3 reads CASSPGPGGDGAREQYF. CDR3 DNA sequence: TGCGCCAGCAGCCCCGGGCCCGGGGGGGATGGGGCTCGTGAGCAGTACTTC.

This clonotype was seen only a few times. This sequence joins TRBV4-1 and TRBJ1-1; weak D call: TRBD1 (6 bases). The V end was cut by 4 bases, the J end by 6 bases, with 12 bases between. Germline loops: CDR1 MGHRA, CDR2 YSYEKL. This CDR3 has 13 amino acids. Written as DNA, the CDR3 is TGCGCCAGCAGCCTAGGGGGTTTCGCTGAAGCTTTCTTT. This codes for CASSLGGFAEAFF.

This clonotype has more than one count but fewer than ten. This chain joins TRBV28 and TRBJ2-7; no reliable D call. V was clipped by 2 bases and J by 11 bases, with 22 bases between them. Germline assignment: CDR1 MDHEN and CDR2 SYDVKM. CDR3 length equals 15 residues. The CDR3 sequence: CASSLRHLLFTPKYF. CDR3 in DNA: TGTGCCAGCAGTTTACGCCATTTACTCTTTACCCCTAAGTACTTC.

The rearrangement uses TRBV7-6 and TRBJ2-5; D gene ambiguous. Per the germline V gene, CDR1 is SGHVS and CDR2 is FNYEAQ. Deletions cut 4 bases from V and 5 bases from J, with 8 bases between. This CDR3 spans 12 amino acids. CDR3 residues: CASSSLEETQYF. The CDR3 bases are TGTGCCAGCAGCTCTTTAGAGGAGACCCAGTACTTC.

The chain is built from TRBV12-3 or TRBV12-4 and TRBJ2-3; possible D gene TRBD2, 6 bases. The germline V and J ends were trimmed by 3 bases and 5 bases, with 12 bases remaining between them. The CDR3 runs 14 residues. CDR3 in DNA: TGTGCCAGCAGTTTGAGGTACGGGGGAGATACGCAGTATTTT. Translating it yields CASSLRYGGDTQYF.

The gene calls are TRBV19 and TRBJ2-1, with a weak D call TRBD1 (6 bases). Trimming pared 5 bases from V and 6 bases from J, leaving 14 bases between. CDR1 and CDR2 from the germline V gene are LNHDA and SQIVND (reference sequence). The length of the CDR3 is 14 residues. CDR3 bases: TGTGCCAGTAGTCTCACCTTGACAGGCAATGAGCAGTTCTTC. Translated: CASSLTLTGNEQFF.

In this sample, this clonotype turned up once. This chain joins TRBV12-3 or TRBV12-4 and TRBJ2-1; TRBD1 aligns across 8 bases. This CDR3 has 14 amino acids. Trimming removed 2 bases from V and 6 bases from J; junction bases left unmatched: 3. The DNA of the CDR3 is TGTGCCAGCAGTTTACTGGGACAGGTCAATGAGCAGTTCTTC. Translating it yields CASSLLGQVNEQFF.